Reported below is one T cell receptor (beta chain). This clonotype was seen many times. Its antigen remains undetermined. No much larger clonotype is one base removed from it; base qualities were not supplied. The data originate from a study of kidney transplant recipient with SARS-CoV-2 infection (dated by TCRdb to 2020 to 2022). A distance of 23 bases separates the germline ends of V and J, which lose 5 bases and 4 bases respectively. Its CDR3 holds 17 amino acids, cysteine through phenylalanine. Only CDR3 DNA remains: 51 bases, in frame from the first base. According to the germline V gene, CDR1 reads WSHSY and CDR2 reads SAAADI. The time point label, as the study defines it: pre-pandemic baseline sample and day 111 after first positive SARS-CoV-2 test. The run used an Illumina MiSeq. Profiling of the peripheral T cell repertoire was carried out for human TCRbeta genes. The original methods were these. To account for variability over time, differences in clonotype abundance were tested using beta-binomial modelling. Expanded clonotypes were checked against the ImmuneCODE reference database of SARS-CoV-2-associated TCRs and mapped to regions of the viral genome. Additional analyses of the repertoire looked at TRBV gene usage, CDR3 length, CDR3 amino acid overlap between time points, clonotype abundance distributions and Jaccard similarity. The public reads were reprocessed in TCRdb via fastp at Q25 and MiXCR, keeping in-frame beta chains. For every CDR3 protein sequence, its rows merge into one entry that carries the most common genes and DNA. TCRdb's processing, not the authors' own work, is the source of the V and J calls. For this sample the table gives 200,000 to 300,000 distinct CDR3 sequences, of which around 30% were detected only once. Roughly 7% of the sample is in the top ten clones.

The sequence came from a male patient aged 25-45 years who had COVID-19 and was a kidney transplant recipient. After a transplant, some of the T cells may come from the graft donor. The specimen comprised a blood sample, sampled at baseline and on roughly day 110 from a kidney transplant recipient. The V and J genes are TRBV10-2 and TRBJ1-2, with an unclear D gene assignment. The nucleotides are TGCGCCAGCAGTAGAGCGCACACTTCTAGAAAGACCTATGGCTACACCTTC. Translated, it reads CASSRAHTSRKTYGYTF.